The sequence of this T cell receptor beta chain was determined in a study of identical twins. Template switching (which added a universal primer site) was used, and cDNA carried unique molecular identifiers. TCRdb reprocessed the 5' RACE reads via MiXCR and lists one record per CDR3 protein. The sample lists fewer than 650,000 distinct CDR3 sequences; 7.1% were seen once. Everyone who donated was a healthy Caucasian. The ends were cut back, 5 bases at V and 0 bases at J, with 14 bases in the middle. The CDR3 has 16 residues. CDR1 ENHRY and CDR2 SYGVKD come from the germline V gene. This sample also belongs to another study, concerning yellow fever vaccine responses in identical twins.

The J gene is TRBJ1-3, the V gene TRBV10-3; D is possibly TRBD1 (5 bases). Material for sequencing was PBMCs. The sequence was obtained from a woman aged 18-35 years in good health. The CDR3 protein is CAISQPGPLSGNTIYF. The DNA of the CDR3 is TGTGCCATCAGTCAACCGGGACCGCTCTCTGGAAACACCATATATTTT.